The 25 T cell receptor beta chains listed next were all sequenced from one sample in a study of human thymus T cells. Clones were read by immunoSEQ multiplex PCR, and TCRdb kept only the in-frame ones, dropping some. The table lists about 78,000 clones, about 96% of them singletons, with 0.031% in the top ten. It was from resections taken during corrective heart surgery that the thymus tissue came. Sequenced sample: thymus tissue. The source is a boy younger than two with a congenital heart defect but otherwise immunologically healthy.

The gene calls are TRBV10-3 and TRBJ1-1; D is uncertain. Germline loops: CDR1 ENHRY, CDR2 SYGVKD. The germline V and J ends were trimmed by 0 bases and 0 bases, with 14 bases remaining between them. This CDR3 comprises 17 residues. The CDR3 here is CAISESSSGLLNTEAFF. The CDR3 DNA follows: TGTGCCATCAGTGAGTCATCCTCCGGGCTTTTGAACACTGAAGCTTTCTTT.

The chain recombines TRBV4-1 with TRBJ2-6; perhaps TRBD2 as D (6 bases). Germline V CDR1 and CDR2: MGHRA, YSYEKL. The CDR3 covers 20 residues. The V gene lost 0 bases and the J gene lost 0 bases, with 18 bases spanning the gap. CDR3 loop: CASSQEVLGGSRSGANVLTF. CDR3 DNA sequence: TGCGCCAGCAGCCAAGAGGTGCTAGGAGGGTCTCGCTCTGGGGCCAACGTCCTGACTTTC.

The chain links TRBV28 to TRBJ2-1; 15 positions agree with TRBD2. The CDR3 consists of 20 residues. Trimming took 5 bases from V and 2 from J; bases not matched to a gene: 13. The V gene's germline CDR1 is MDHEN and CDR2 SYDVKM. CDR3 protein: CASSRTKGLAGGVPYNEQFF. The CDR3 DNA is TGTGCCAGCAGTAGAACAAAGGGACTAGCGGGAGGTGTACCCTACAATGAGCAGTTCTTC.

The chain links TRBV6-5 to TRBJ2-1, with unresolved D. CDR1 is MNHEY, CDR2 SVGAGI, per germline. The V and J ends lost 4 bases and 0 bases respectively, with 7 bases between them. The CDR3 runs 14 residues. CDR3 region: CASSSLSSYNEQFF. CDR3 DNA: TGTGCCAGCAGTTCTCTGAGCTCCTACAATGAGCAGTTCTTC.

The CDR3 region is CAISENNETQYF. Here the CDR3 DNA reads TGTGCCATCAGTGAGAACAATGAGACCCAGTACTTC. J is TRBJ2-5 and V is TRBV10-3; D not resolved. The CDR3 runs 12 residues. Trimming took 2 bases from V and 5 from J, leaving 6 bases between them. Germline CDR1 and CDR2: ENHRY and SYGVKD.

The chain links TRBV6-4 to TRBJ2-1; unclear D gene. Trimming took 9 bases from V and 8 from J, leaving 11 bases between them. Germline V CDR1 and CDR2: MRHNA, SNTAGT. The CDR3 extends over 11 amino acids. The CDR3 DNA sequence: TGTGCCAGTCCTCCCAAAGATGAGCAGTTCTTC. Its translation: CASPPKDEQFF.

This clone is a singleton in its sample. This chain links TRBV7-8 with TRBJ2-5; D perhaps matches TRBD2 (7 bases). This CDR3 is built from 15 residues. Looked up from germline, CDR1 is SGHVS and CDR2 is FQNEAQ. Trimming cost V 0 bases and J 4 bases, with 12 bases left between them. The CDR3 DNA is TGTGCCAGCAGCTTAGCAGGAGGGGGGGGAGAGACCCAGTACTTC. Translation: CASSLAGGGGETQYF.

The chain couples TRBV7-9 to TRBJ2-6; D possibly corresponds to TRBD1 (5 bases). The CDR3 is 17 amino acids. Germline V lookup: CDR1 SEHNR, CDR2 FQNEAQ (reference sequence). The V gene lost 1 base and the J gene lost 0 bases, with 10 bases spanning the gap. CDR3 sequence (DNA): TGTGCCAGCAGCTTAGGCCGCGACAGCTCTGGGGCCAACGTCCTGACTTTC. Residues: CASSLGRDSSGANVLTF.

The V and J genes are TRBV4-3 and TRBJ1-1, with D possibly TRBD1 on 6 matching bases. Germline-derived CDR1 and CDR2 are LGHNA and YSLEER. Trimming removed 1 base at V and 2 bases at J, with 20 bases between. The CDR3 loop spans 18 amino acids. The CDR3 DNA reads TGCGCCAGCAGCCAAGGAATAGAGGACAGAGCGGTTAACACTGAAGCTTTCTTT. Its protein is CASSQGIEDRAVNTEAFF.

The chain combines TRBV19 with TRBJ1-5, with D perhaps TRBD1 (5 bases). The V end was cut by 0 bases, the J end by 1 base, with 25 bases between. Germline CDR1 is LNHDA and CDR2 is SQIVND (reference sequence). There are 21 residues in the CDR3. The CDR3 region has the DNA TGTGCCAGTAGTATAGATCACCGTGGGGGAGCTTTGGGTGCGAGCAATCAGCCCCAGCATTTT. Its translation: CASSIDHRGGALGASNQPQHF.

The chain carries TRBV7-2 and TRBJ2-1; no definite D call. Trimming cost V 3 bases and J 10 bases, with 13 bases left between them. CDR1 is SGHTA, CDR2 FQGNSA, per germline. There are 13 residues in the CDR3. CDR3 DNA: TGTGCCAGCAGCTTTCACCCGGGTATGGAGCAGTTCTTC. Translation: CASSFHPGMEQFF.

In its sample, this clone was seen once. V and J are TRBV28 and TRBJ1-5; 7 positions match TRBD1. The CDR3 has 19 residues. With 7 bases clipped from V and 4 bases from J, the junction kept 22 bases outside the gene matches. CDR1 is MDHEN, CDR2 SYDVKM, per germline. The CDR3 is CASNLSIGQDVRGNQPQHF. The DNA for the CDR3 is TGTGCCAGCAATTTGTCGATCGGACAGGACGTCCGGGGGAATCAGCCCCAGCATTTT.

The chain links TRBV5-1 to TRBJ2-7, with no clear D. V gave up 0 bases and J gave up 3 bases, with 19 bases separating them. The CDR3 spans 17 residues. The germline CDR1 and CDR2 sequences are SGHRS and YFSETQ. CDR3 coding DNA: TGCGCCAGCAGCTTGGTCCCGTCTAAGGCGGTCGACTACGAGCAGTACTTC. Protein: CASSLVPSKAVDYEQYF.

The rearrangement uses TRBV10-2 and TRBJ2-7; TRBD1 might be the D (6 bases). Trimming removed 6 bases at V and 1 base at J, with 10 bases between. This CDR3 has 13 amino acids. CDR1 WSHSY and CDR2 SAAADI come from the germline V gene. The CDR3 here is CASSYRESYEQYF. In nucleotides, the CDR3 is TGCGCCAGCAGCTACAGGGAGTCCTACGAGCAGTACTTC.

The genes are TRBV30 and TRBJ1-5, with D perhaps matching TRBD1 (5 bases). Looked up from germline, CDR1 is GTSNPN and CDR2 is SVGIG (reference sequence). This CDR3 has 15 residues. V lost 2 bases, J lost 3 bases, and 14 bases lay in between. The CDR3 bases are TGTGCCTGGAGTTCTCCGGGGCATCCCAATCAGCCCCAGCATTTT. Protein sequence: CAWSSPGHPNQPQHF.

V is TRBV7-2 and J is TRBJ2-3; TRBD2 matches 7 bases. Trimming removed 2 bases from V and 3 bases from J; junction bases left unmatched: 8. The CDR3 runs to 16 residues. Looked up from germline, CDR1 is SGHTA and CDR2 is FQGNSA. The CDR3 coding sequence is TGTGCCAGCAGCTTAAATTGGCTAGCGGAAACAGATACGCAGTATTTT. Amino acid sequence: CASSLNWLAETDTQYF. Full variable domain (missing parts from reference TRBV7-2 and TRBJ2-3): GAGVSQSPSNKVTEKGKDVELRCDPISGHTALYWYRQSLGQGLEFLIYFQGNSAPDKSGLPSDRFSAERTGGSVSTLTIQRTQQEDSAVYLCASSLNWLAETDTQYFGPGTRLTVL.

The chain employs TRBV5-4 and TRBJ1-1; no firm D call. The CDR3 sequence is 15 residues long. Trimming took 4 bases from V and 2 from J, leaving 15 bases between them. CDR1 is SGHNT and CDR2 is YYREEE in the germline V gene (reference sequence). CDR3 sequence (DNA): TGTGCCAGCAGCCAATGGGGAACAGATAACACTGAAGCTTTCTTT. This gives the protein CASSQWGTDNTEAFF.

The chain is built from TRBV25-1 and TRBJ2-7, with a tentative D call TRBD2 (5 bases). The V gene's germline CDR1 is MGHDK and CDR2 SYGVNS. Trimming pared 9 bases from V and 2 bases from J, leaving 8 bases between. This CDR3 has 11 amino acids. The CDR3: CARGEPYEQYF. As DNA, the CDR3 is TGTGCCAGGGGAGAGCCCTACGAGCAGTACTTC.

This sequence joins TRBV6-6 and TRBJ2-7; tentatively, D is TRBD1 or TRBD2 (6 bases each). The CDR3 length is 15 residues. With 1 base removed from V and 3 bases from J, the gap between germline ends came to 13 bases. Germline lookup yields CDR1 MNHNY and CDR2 SVGAGI (reference sequence). The CDR3 loop reads CASSYCKGGYYEQYF. The CDR3, as DNA: TGTGCCAGCAGTTACTGCAAGGGGGGTTACTACGAGCAGTACTTC.

This clone has just one count. The genes are TRBV28 and TRBJ2-1, with D perhaps TRBD2 (6 bases). CDR3 length: 14 amino acids. Between the trimmed V and J ends, which lost 3 bases and 5 bases, there was a span of 11 bases. Germline values: CDR1 MDHEN, CDR2 SYDVKM. DNA for the CDR3: TGTGCCAGCAGTTTGGGACTCCCGGACAATGAGCAGTTCTTC. Translating gives CASSLGLPDNEQFF.

J is TRBJ2-7 and V is TRBV7-2; TRBD2 aligns across 9 bases. Germline V gives CDR1 SGHTA, CDR2 FQGNSA. CDR3 size: 15 residues. J gave up 2 bases and V 4 bases, and 6 bases lay outside the gene matches. CDR3 sequence: CASSSVAGVTYEQYF. The CDR3 region has the DNA TGTGCCAGCAGCTCTGTAGCGGGGGTGACCTACGAGCAGTACTTC.

The chain has TRBV10-1 and TRBJ2-3; 7 nucleotides agree with TRBD2. Germline values: CDR1 WNHNN, CDR2 SYGVQD (reference sequence). J gave up 6 bases and V 3 bases, and 12 bases lay outside the gene matches. The CDR3 totals 16 residues. The CDR3 region has the DNA TGCGCCAGCAGTGAATCGAACGCGGGAGATGGGGATACGCAGTATTTT. Its translation is CASSESNAGDGDTQYF.

This clone was observed a single time. The rearrangement links TRBV6-1 to TRBJ2-7; the match to TRBD2 covers 10 bases. Germline CDR1 is MNHNS and CDR2 is SASEGT. This CDR3 is built from 15 residues. V was clipped by 5 bases and J by 5 bases; unmatched bases: 9. CDR3 sequence: CASSSKRGGVDEQYF. The CDR3 coding sequence is TGTGCCAGCAGTTCCAAGCGGGGGGGCGTCGACGAGCAGTACTTC.

The chain is built from TRBV25-1 and TRBJ2-7; a possible D gene is TRBD2 (7 bases). From germline, CDR1 is MGHDK and CDR2 SYGVNS. The CDR3 is 16 residues long. V was clipped by 1 base and J by 2 bases, with 15 bases between them. The CDR3 spells CASSEFKGGKTYEQYF. The CDR3 nucleotides are TGTGCCAGCAGTGAATTTAAGGGGGGGAAGACCTACGAGCAGTACTTC.

The rearrangement joins TRBV5-3 to TRBJ2-2; tentatively, D is TRBD1 or TRBD2 (6 bases each). TRBV5-3 is noted as an ORF with a role that remains uncertain. This CDR3 has 17 residues. V was trimmed by 4 bases and J by 2 bases, leaving 18 bases between them. In DNA, the CDR3 is TGTGCCAGAAGCATTAGTCCACGGGGGCCCAACACCGGGGAGCTGTTTTTT. Protein sequence: CARSISPRGPNTGELFF.